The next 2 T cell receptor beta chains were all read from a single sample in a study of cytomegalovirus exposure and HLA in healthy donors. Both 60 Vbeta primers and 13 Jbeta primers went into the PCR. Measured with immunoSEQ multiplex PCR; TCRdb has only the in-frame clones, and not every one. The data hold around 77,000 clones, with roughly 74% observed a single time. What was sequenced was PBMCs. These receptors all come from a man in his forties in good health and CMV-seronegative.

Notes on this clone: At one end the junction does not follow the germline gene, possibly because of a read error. The CDR3 protein is CSSSFAPGQNTDTQYF. CDR3 DNA: TGTTCCAGCAGCTTCGCCCCGGGACAAAACACAGATACGCAGTATTTT. The V gene is TRBV7-9, the J gene TRBJ2-3, with a tentative D call TRBD1 (6 bases). The length of the CDR3 is 16 residues. The germline CDR1 and CDR2 sequences are SEHNR and FQNEAQ (reference sequence).

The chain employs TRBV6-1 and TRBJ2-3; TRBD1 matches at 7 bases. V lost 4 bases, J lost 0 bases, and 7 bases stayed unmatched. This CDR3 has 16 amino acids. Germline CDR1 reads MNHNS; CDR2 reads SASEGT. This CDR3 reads CASSVGTDPSTDTQYF. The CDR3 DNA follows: TGTGCCAGCAGTGTAGGGACAGACCCTAGCACAGATACGCAGTATTTT.